The 18 T cell receptor beta chains reported below all come from one sample, sequenced in a study of neurological immune-mediated disorders. TCRdb independently ran MiXCR on the 5' RACE reads; one entry per CDR3 protein. The profile shows approximately 80,000 distinct CDR3 sequences, 4.3% of them singletons. The sample's time point: longitudinal time-point 3. Sequencing was carried out using PBMCs. Every receptor here comes from a woman aged 55-69 years with multiple sclerosis.

This clonotype was observed at least ten times. The chain carries TRBV2 and TRBJ2-5; 7 bases align to TRBD1. Germline-derived CDR1 and CDR2 are SNHLY and FYNNEI. This CDR3 contains 13 residues. V was pared by 7 bases and J by 2 bases, with 4 bases of the junction left unmatched. The CDR3: CASTRDRQETQYF. The CDR3 bases are TGTGCCAGCACCCGGGACAGACAAGAGACCCAGTACTTC.

This clonotype was counted ten times or more. The CDR3 DNA is TGCAGTGCTGCCACAGGGAGGCAGGACACTGAAGCTTTCTTT. It codes for CSAATGRQDTEAFF. The chain joins TRBV20-1 to TRBJ1-1, with D perhaps TRBD1 (6 bases). CDR1 DFQATT and CDR2 SNEGSKA come from the germline V gene (reference sequence). This CDR3 is 14 amino acids long. V was shortened by 5 bases and J by 3 bases, with 16 bases between the two germline ends.

This clonotype was seen repeatedly, ten times or more. The chain employs TRBV15 and TRBJ2-1; 10 bases agree with TRBD2. The germline V gene encodes CDR1 LNHNV and CDR2 YYDKDF (reference sequence). CDR3 length equals 16 residues. With 2 bases clipped from V and 7 bases from J, the junction kept 8 bases outside the gene matches. The CDR3 sequence: CATSRQGLASVNEQFF. The CDR3, as DNA: TGTGCCACCAGCAGACAGGGACTAGCGTCGGTGAATGAGCAGTTCTTC. The variable domain in full, completed from reference TRBV15 and TRBJ2-1, reads DAMVIQNPRYQVTQFGKPVTLSCSQTLNHNVMYWYQQKSSQAPKLLFHYYDKDFNNEADTPDNFQSRRPNTSFCFLDIRSPGLGDTAMYLCATSRQGLASVNEQFFGPGTRLTVL.

This clonotype appeared many times. The chain uses TRBV20-1 and TRBJ2-5; D not certain. CDR3 size: 11 residues. V lost 5 bases, J lost 5 bases, and 9 bases lay in between. Germline V CDR1 and CDR2: DFQATT, SNEGSKA (reference sequence). CDR3 bases: TGCAGTGCTCCTGCGTCGGAGACCCAGTACTTC. Amino acid sequence: CSAPASETQYF.

This clonotype was counted at least ten times. CDR3 nucleotide sequence: TGTGCCAGCAGCTACCCCCAGGGACAGGGCGCAGATACGCAGTATTTT. This encodes CASSYPQGQGADTQYF. This sequence joins TRBV12-3 or TRBV12-4 and TRBJ2-3; TRBD1 aligns across 9 bases. Germline trimming cut 6 bases from V and 4 bases from J; bases unmatched to any gene: 11. CDR3 length: 16 amino acids.

This clonotype was observed at least ten times. This sequence joins TRBV7-9 and TRBJ2-1, with a weak D call TRBD2 (7 bases). Trimming shortened V by 5 bases and J by 2 bases, and 19 bases separated the two germline ends. This CDR3 spans 17 amino acids. From germline, CDR1 is SEHNR and CDR2 FQNEAQ (reference sequence). The CDR3 DNA reads TGTGCCAGCAGCCCCGGGGGGCAGGTCGGCCCCTACAATGAGCAGTTCTTC. It translates to CASSPGGQVGPYNEQFF.

As regards this clonotype: This may stem from a read error, because a much larger clone lies one nucleotide away. V and J are TRBV20-1 and TRBJ1-5; unclear D gene. V shed 4 bases and J shed 0 bases, with 16 bases lying between them. The CDR3 covers 16 residues. Germline values: CDR1 DFQATT, CDR2 SNEGSKA (reference sequence). This CDR3 reads CSATRADKLSNQPQHF. CDR3 bases: TGCAGTGCTACAAGGGCAGATAAACTTAGCAATCAGCCCCAGCATTTT.

This clonotype has ten or more counts. The chain couples TRBV20-1 to TRBJ1-1; the match to TRBD1 covers 11 bases. This CDR3 contains 14 residues. Trimming removed 5 bases from V and 3 bases from J; junction bases left unmatched: 5. Per the germline V gene, CDR1 is DFQATT and CDR2 is SNEGSKA (reference sequence). In DNA, the CDR3 is TGCAGTGCTCGGACAGGGGGCGCGGACACTGAAGCTTTCTTT. Its protein product is CSARTGGADTEAFF.

This clonotype was seen repeatedly, ten times or more. The chain joins TRBV20-1 to TRBJ2-5, with D possibly being TRBD1 (5 bases). V was trimmed by 5 bases and J by 10 bases, leaving 17 bases between them. This CDR3 has 12 amino acids. Germline CDR1 reads DFQATT; CDR2 reads SNEGSKA (reference sequence). The DNA of the CDR3 is TGCAGTGCTTGGGGTCAGGGTTGGGTCCAGTACTTC. Its translation is CSAWGQGWVQYF.

The sample holds many counts of this clonotype. The chain joins TRBV11-3 to TRBJ2-1; a possible D gene is TRBD1 (6 bases). V was clipped by 0 bases and J by 7 bases, with 7 bases between them. The CDR3 contains 13 residues. Looked up from germline, CDR1 is SGHNT and CDR2 is YENEEA. The CDR3, as DNA: TGTGCCAGCAGCTTAGAACAGGGTAATGAGCAGTTCTTC. It is translated as CASSLEQGNEQFF.

There are many counts of this clonotype. The V call is TRBV3-1, the J call TRBJ2-3; D not resolved. Germline CDR1 LGHDT, CDR2 YNNKEL (reference sequence). Trimming stripped 6 bases from V and 3 bases from J, with 16 bases between. This CDR3 contains 15 residues. CDR3 sequence (DNA): TGTGCCAGCAGTTCCTGGGCGTTGAGGACAGATACGCAGTATTTT. Protein: CASSSWALRTDTQYF.

The CDR3: CASSFVVPANTGELFF. In nucleotides, the CDR3 is TGTGCCAGCAGCTTTGTTGTGCCGGCGAACACCGGGGAGCTGTTTTTT. The chain recombines TRBV5-5 with TRBJ2-2; D gene ambiguous. There are 16 residues in the CDR3. Germline V lookup: CDR1 SGHKS, CDR2 YYEKEE (reference sequence). V gave up 2 bases and J gave up 0 bases, with 11 bases separating them.

This clonotype has ten or more counts. The rearrangement joins TRBV5-1 to TRBJ2-7, with a tentative D call TRBD2 (6 bases). The CDR3 has 15 residues. The V gene's germline CDR1 is SGHRS and CDR2 YFSETQ. V was cut by 4 bases and J by 3 bases, with 17 bases left in between. CDR3 sequence (DNA): TGCGCCAGCAGCGCCTCCGGGACTGCGAGCTACGAGCAGTACTTC. Amino acids: CASSASGTASYEQYF.

This clonotype was seen at least ten times. The chain recombines TRBV18 with TRBJ1-3; no reliable D call. The germline CDR1 and CDR2 sequences are KGHSH and LQKENI. V gave up 2 bases and J gave up 0 bases, with 11 bases separating them. The CDR3 covers 16 residues. Written as DNA, the CDR3 is TGTGCCAGCTCACCAGAACAGAGGACCTCTGGAAACACCATATATTTT. Amino acids: CASSPEQRTSGNTIYF.

This clonotype was seen at least ten times. V usage is TRBV11-2 and J usage is TRBJ1-1; TRBD1 matches at 7 bases. With 5 bases clipped from V and 11 bases from J, the junction kept 14 bases outside the gene matches. Germline V gene sequence: CDR1 SGHAT, CDR2 FQNNGV. This CDR3 is built from 14 residues. The CDR3 region has the DNA TGTGCCAGCAGCCTAATAACAGGGGTCCCGGGTGCTTTCTTT. As protein: CASSLITGVPGAFF.

Regarding this clonotype: A much larger clone lies one base from this, so it may be a read error. J is TRBJ1-5 and V is TRBV7-8, with 7 bases identical to TRBD1. The CDR3 extends over 13 amino acids. Germline values: CDR1 SGHVS, CDR2 FQNEAQ. CDR3 bases: TGTGCCAGCAGCTCGACAGGGTTTGCTCCCCAGAATTTT. Translated, it gives CASSSTGFAPQNF.

This clonotype was recorded at least ten times. This chain uses TRBV5-1 with TRBJ2-7, with unresolved D. This CDR3 has 12 amino acids. Germline values: CDR1 SGHRS, CDR2 YFSETQ. Trimming took off 3 bases at V and 6 bases at J, with 10 bases between the two ends. CDR3 coding DNA: TGCGCCAGCAGCTCAGACGTAACCGAGCAGTACTTC. This translates into CASSSDVTEQYF.

This chain links TRBV7-6 with TRBJ2-1, with 10 bases lining up with TRBD2. Trimming removed 1 base from V and 9 bases from J; junction bases left unmatched: 9. The CDR3 is 16 amino acids. Germline assignment: CDR1 SGHVS and CDR2 FNYEAQ. CDR3 DNA: TGTGCCAGCAGCTTAGGTACTAGCGGGGACTCTTCTGAGCAGTTCTTC. This translates into CASSLGTSGDSSEQFF.